This T cell receptor beta chain comes out of a study of regulatory T cells in long-lasting Graves disease. Study-wide background: Over 5 years of antithyroid drugs with positive TSH receptor antibodies was taken to mean persistent Graves' disease.

Turning to this clonotype: Its target is not known.

The study, taken as a whole, reports: Whereas new patients shared 900 to 1,000 public clonotypes, persistent patients shared more, at 2,500 to 3,500. TRBV28, TRBJ1-2 and TRBJ2-5 emerged as the favored segments in persistent disease.

Specified time point: persistent/refractory GD, antithyroid drugs over 5 years with positive TRAb. PBMC-derived RNA was used for the TCR library. Around 9.8 milliliters of peripheral blood were taken and placed in EDTA tubes. To make TCR beta libraries, researchers used iRepertoire HTBI primers and Arm-PCR of CDR3 regions. TCRdb used MiXCR to reprocess the multiplex PCR reads, holding one entry per CDR3 protein. The sample yields roughly 400,000 distinct CDR3 sequences, less than 25% seen once. V lost 5 bases to trimming and J lost 9 bases, with 14 bases between them. The CDR3 loop spans 13 amino acids. The germline gives CDR1 SGHTA, CDR2 FQGNSA.

Sample: peripheral blood mononuclear cells (PBMCs), taken when the disease was refractory, from a patient treated with antithyroid drugs. V usage is TRBV7-2 and J usage is TRBJ1-3; D gene ambiguous. This sequence originates from a female donor with Graves disease. The CDR3 here is CASSHSSGGTIYF. The CDR3 DNA follows: TGTGCCAGCAGCCATTCTTCAGGTGGCACCATATATTTT.